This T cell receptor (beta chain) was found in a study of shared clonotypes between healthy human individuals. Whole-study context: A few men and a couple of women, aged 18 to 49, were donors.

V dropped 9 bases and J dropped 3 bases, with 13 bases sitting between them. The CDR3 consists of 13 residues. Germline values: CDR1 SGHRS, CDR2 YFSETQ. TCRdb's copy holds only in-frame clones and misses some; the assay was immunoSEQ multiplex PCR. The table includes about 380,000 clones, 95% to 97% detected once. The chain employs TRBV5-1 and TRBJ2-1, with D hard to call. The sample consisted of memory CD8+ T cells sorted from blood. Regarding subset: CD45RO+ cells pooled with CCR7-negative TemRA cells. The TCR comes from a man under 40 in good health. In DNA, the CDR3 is TGCGCCACCAAGCCGGACCTCTACAATGAGCAGTTCTTC. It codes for CATKPDLYNEQFF.